The rows below give T cell receptor beta chains drawn from one sample of a study of Graves' ophthalmopathy and Graves' hyperthyroidism. TCRdb called the multiplex PCR reads again in MiXCR, with one record for every CDR3 protein. Of a few hundred thousand distinct CDR3 sequences in the sample, around 19% were seen once. The specimen was peripheral blood. Every receptor here comes from a woman between 18 and 30 years old with Graves' ophthalmopathy. CDR3s include the opening cysteine and the closing phenylalanine or tryptophan. D genes are given only for firm matches. Clone sizes are given selectively: once, few, many, or a class where the clone is expanded.

many,NA,TRBJ1-2,TRBV6-2/TRBV6-3,CASSSPSNYGYTF,TGTGCCAGCAGTTCCCCATCTAACTATGGCTACACCTTC
many,NA,TRBJ1-1,TRBV12-3/TRBV12-4,CASSFRDGNTEAFF,TGTGCCAGCAGCTTTAGGGACGGTAACACTGAAGCTTTCTTT
many,NA,TRBJ1-1,TRBV5-1,CASSQYVGNTEAFF,TGCGCCAGCAGCCAGTATGTTGGGAACACTGAAGCTTTCTTT
many,NA,TRBJ2-7,TRBV12-3/TRBV12-4,CASSLHGAPAYEQYF,TGTGCCAGCAGCCTCCACGGCGCTCCTGCCTACGAGCAGTACTTC
many,TRBD1,TRBJ2-7,TRBV14,CASSQVSGTGSYEQYF,TGTGCCAGCAGCCAAGTGTCGGGGACAGGGTCCTACGAGCAGTACTTC
few,TRBD2,TRBJ2-5,TRBV7-2,CASSFGAREQETQYF,TGTGCCAGCAGCTTCGGCGCGCGGGAGCAAGAGACCCAGTACTTC
many,TRBD2,TRBJ2-5,TRBV27,CASSFGGSIETQYF,TGTGCCAGCAGTTTCGGGGGGTCGATAGAGACCCAGTACTTC
many,NA,TRBJ1-3,TRBV6-5,CASSYPGAGNTIYF,TGTGCCAGCAGTTATCCAGGGGCAGGAAACACCATATATTTT
NA,NA,TRBJ1-5,TRBV12-3/TRBV12-4,CASSFGRGRNQPQHF,TGTGCCAGCAGTTTTGGCCGGGGACGCAATCAGCCCCAGCATTTT
many,NA,TRBJ1-2,TRBV6-2/TRBV6-3,CASSYQGPTTF,TGTGCCAGCAGTTACCAGGGTCCTACCACCTTC
many,NA,TRBJ1-1,TRBV7-8,CASSLAGRREAFF,TGTGCCAGCAGCTTAGCGGGGAGGCGAGAAGCTTTCTTT
many,NA,TRBJ2-5,TRBV28,CASSVAEGLGQGTQYF,TGTGCCAGCAGTGTCGCAGAGGGTTTGGGACAAGGGACCCAGTACTTC
many,TRBD2,TRBJ2-7,TRBV12-3/TRBV12-4,CASSNLLAGGPNEQYF,TGTGCCAGCAGTAACCTACTAGCGGGAGGCCCCAACGAGCAGTACTTC
NA,TRBD2,TRBJ2-5,TRBV27,CASSSIAGGETQYF,TGTGCCAGCAGTTCTATAGCGGGAGGGGAGACCCAGTACTTC
once,TRBD1,TRBJ1-6,TRBV12-3/TRBV12-4,CASSLGTGGGSPLHF,TGTGCCAGCAGTTTAGGGACAGGGGGGGGTTCACCCCTCCACTTT
many,NA,TRBJ1-5,TRBV28,CASSYRGGRRRNQPQHF,TGTGCCAGCAGCTATCGGGGGGGACGCCGGCGCAATCAGCCCCAGCATTTT
many,NA,TRBJ2-7,TRBV7-9,CASSFSWRPPYEQYF,TGTGCCAGCAGCTTCTCCTGGAGACCCCCCTACGAGCAGTACTTC
many,TRBD1,TRBJ1-2,TRBV15,CATSTRTGNGYTF,TGTGCCACCAGCACAAGGACAGGGAATGGCTACACCTTC
many,NA,TRBJ1-5,TRBV19,CASSPDWGSAQHF,TGTGCCAGTAGTCCTGACTGGGGTTCAGCCCAGCATTTT
NA,TRBD1,TRBJ2-7,TRBV27,CASSPRTGGMYEQYF,TGTGCCAGCAGTCCCAGGACAGGGGGCATGTACGAGCAGTACTTC
many,NA,TRBJ1-1,TRBV18,CASSPVAGNTEAFF,TGTGCCAGCTCACCGGTGGCAGGGAACACTGAAGCTTTCTTT
many,TRBD2,TRBJ2-4,TRBV18,CASSPLAEENIQYF,TGTGCCAGCTCACCGCTAGCGGAGGAAAACATTCAGTACTTC
many,NA,TRBJ1-3,TRBV11-2,CASSRAGAAGNTIYF,TGTGCCAGCAGCCGTGCGGGGGCGGCTGGAAACACCATATATTTT
many,TRBD1,TRBJ2-7,TRBV20-1,CSALDRRHPRSGEQYF,TGCAGTGCTCTGGACAGGCGCCACCCTCGGTCCGGCGAGCAGTACTTC
many,NA,TRBJ2-2,TRBV7-3,CASSLKSPTGELFF,TGTGCCAGCAGCTTAAAGAGTCCGACGGGGGAGCTGTTTTTT
few,NA,TRBJ2-5,TRBV6-1,CASSRDIYGEETQYF,TGTGCCAGCAGTCGGGACATATATGGGGAAGAGACCCAGTACTTC
many,TRBD1,TRBJ1-2,TRBV27,CASSPGQRFYGYTF,TGTGCCAGCAGTCCGGGACAGCGCTTCTATGGCTACACCTTC
many,TRBD2,TRBJ2-7,TRBV28,CASRSGLGSSYEQYF,TGTGCCAGCAGATCCGGACTAGGGAGCTCCTACGAGCAGTACTTC
many,NA,TRBJ1-6,TRBV7-9,CASMGGSYNSPLHF,TGTGCCAGCATGGGGGGCTCCTATAATTCACCCCTCCACTTT
many,NA,TRBJ2-7,TRBV6-5,CASSQGTYEQYF,TGTGCCAGCAGCCAGGGGACCTACGAGCAGTACTTC
NA,NA,TRBJ2-7,TRBV9,CASSVAPGHEQYF,TGTGCCAGCAGCGTAGCTCCGGGCCACGAGCAGTACTTC
few,TRBD1,TRBJ1-2,TRBV12-3/TRBV12-4,CASSGWGQAFSYTF,TGTGCCAGCAGTGGCTGGGGACAGGCCTTTAGCTACACCTTC
many,TRBD1,TRBJ1-2,TRBV13,CASSLTGQGVASNYGYTF,TGTGCCAGCAGCTTAACTGGACAGGGGGTCGCATCTAACTATGGCTACACCTTC
many,TRBD1,TRBJ2-2,TRBV6-1,CASRTGVTGELFF,TGTGCCAGCAGGACAGGGGTCACCGGGGAGCTGTTTTTT
many,NA,TRBJ2-7,TRBV6-2/TRBV6-3,CASKRAFYEQYF,TGTGCCAGCAAAAGAGCGTTTTACGAGCAGTACTTC
many,NA,TRBJ1-1,TRBV6-1,CATQTGKTHTGTEAFF,TGTGCCACCCAGACCGGGAAGACCCATACCGGCACTGAAGCTTTCTTT
many,NA,TRBJ2-4,TRBV4-3,CASSQWRSKNIQYF,TGCGCCAGCAGTCAGTGGCGGAGCAAAAACATTCAGTACTTC
NA,NA,TRBJ1-2,TRBV27,CASSFARFTGYTF,TGTGCCAGCAGTTTCGCCAGGTTCACTGGCTACACCTTC
NA,NA,TRBJ1-2,TRBV28,CASSPGISGYTF,TGTGCCAGCAGTCCAGGGATTAGTGGCTACACCTTC
many,NA,TRBJ1-2,TRBV28,CASTSELYGYTF,TGTGCCAGCACCTCGGAGCTCTATGGCTACACCTTC
NA,TRBD2,TRBJ2-7,TRBV24-1,CATSDHGTSGSYEQYF,TGTGCCACCAGTGATCATGGGACTAGCGGGAGCTACGAGCAGTACTTC
many,NA,TRBJ1-1,TRBV28,CASSSRALNTEAFF,TGTGCCAGCAGTTCCCGGGCCTTGAACACTGAAGCTTTCTTT
many,NA,TRBJ2-2,TRBV6-6,CASNSLSGAGEVVTGELFF,TGTGCCAGCAACTCTTTATCGGGGGCAGGGGAGGTTGTTACCGGGGAGCTGTTTTTT
many,NA,TRBJ2-4,TRBV7-2,CASAPLAKNIQYF,TGTGCCAGCGCCCCCCTAGCCAAAAACATTCAGTACTTC
many,NA,TRBJ1-1,TRBV7-6,CASSLDGQRNTEAFF,TGTGCCAGCAGCTTAGATGGGCAGCGGAACACTGAAGCTTTCTTT